The T cell receptor beta chain under discussion was sequenced for a study of long-term antiretroviral therapy in people with HIV. Study-level findings and limits: In the period from the mid-2000s to the late 2010s, blood was collected, possibly under older ART regimens.

The CDR3 has 14 residues. The V segment lost 8 bases and the J segment 6 bases; nucleotides outside the gene matches: 11. Germline CDR1 reads SNHLY; CDR2 reads FYNNEI. Running of the v3.0 immunoSEQ assay took place at survey level. Here immunoSEQ multiplex PCR was the method, and the copy in TCRdb shows in-frame clones only, minus some. The sample holds approximately 27,000 clones, approximately 90% seen once. As regards this clone: The antigen remains undetermined.

V and J are TRBV2 and TRBJ1-2; 8 bases align to TRBD1. This receptor was obtained from a woman aged 40 to 50 with HIV. The sample in question was unsorted PBMCs, obtained about 5.5 years after starting antiretroviral therapy. The CDR3 loop reads CASGGRTGLDGYTF. The CDR3, as DNA: TGTGCCAGCGGTGGGAGGACAGGGCTCGATGGCTACACCTTC.